This TCR beta chain was recovered during a study of cytomegalovirus exposure and HLA in healthy donors. The length of the CDR3 is 14 residues. CDR1 and CDR2 (germline): SNHLY, FYNNEI. V lost 1 base, J lost 7 bases, and 14 bases lay in between. Primers included in the PCR were 60 Vbeta and 13 Jbeta primers. Clones were read by immunoSEQ multiplex PCR, and TCRdb kept only the in-frame ones, dropping some. The sample comprises 140,000 to 150,000 clones, around two thirds of which are singletons, and about 2% rests with the top ten. V gene TRBV2 combines with J gene TRBJ2-7, with a tentative D call TRBD1 (7 bases). This clonotype originated in a woman aged 55 to 70 in good health and CMV-seropositive. The sequencing sample was made of PBMCs. The CDR3 region is CASSEGQGGREQYF. The CDR3, as DNA: TGTGCCAGCAGTGAAGGTCAGGGGGGTAGGGAGCAGTACTTC.